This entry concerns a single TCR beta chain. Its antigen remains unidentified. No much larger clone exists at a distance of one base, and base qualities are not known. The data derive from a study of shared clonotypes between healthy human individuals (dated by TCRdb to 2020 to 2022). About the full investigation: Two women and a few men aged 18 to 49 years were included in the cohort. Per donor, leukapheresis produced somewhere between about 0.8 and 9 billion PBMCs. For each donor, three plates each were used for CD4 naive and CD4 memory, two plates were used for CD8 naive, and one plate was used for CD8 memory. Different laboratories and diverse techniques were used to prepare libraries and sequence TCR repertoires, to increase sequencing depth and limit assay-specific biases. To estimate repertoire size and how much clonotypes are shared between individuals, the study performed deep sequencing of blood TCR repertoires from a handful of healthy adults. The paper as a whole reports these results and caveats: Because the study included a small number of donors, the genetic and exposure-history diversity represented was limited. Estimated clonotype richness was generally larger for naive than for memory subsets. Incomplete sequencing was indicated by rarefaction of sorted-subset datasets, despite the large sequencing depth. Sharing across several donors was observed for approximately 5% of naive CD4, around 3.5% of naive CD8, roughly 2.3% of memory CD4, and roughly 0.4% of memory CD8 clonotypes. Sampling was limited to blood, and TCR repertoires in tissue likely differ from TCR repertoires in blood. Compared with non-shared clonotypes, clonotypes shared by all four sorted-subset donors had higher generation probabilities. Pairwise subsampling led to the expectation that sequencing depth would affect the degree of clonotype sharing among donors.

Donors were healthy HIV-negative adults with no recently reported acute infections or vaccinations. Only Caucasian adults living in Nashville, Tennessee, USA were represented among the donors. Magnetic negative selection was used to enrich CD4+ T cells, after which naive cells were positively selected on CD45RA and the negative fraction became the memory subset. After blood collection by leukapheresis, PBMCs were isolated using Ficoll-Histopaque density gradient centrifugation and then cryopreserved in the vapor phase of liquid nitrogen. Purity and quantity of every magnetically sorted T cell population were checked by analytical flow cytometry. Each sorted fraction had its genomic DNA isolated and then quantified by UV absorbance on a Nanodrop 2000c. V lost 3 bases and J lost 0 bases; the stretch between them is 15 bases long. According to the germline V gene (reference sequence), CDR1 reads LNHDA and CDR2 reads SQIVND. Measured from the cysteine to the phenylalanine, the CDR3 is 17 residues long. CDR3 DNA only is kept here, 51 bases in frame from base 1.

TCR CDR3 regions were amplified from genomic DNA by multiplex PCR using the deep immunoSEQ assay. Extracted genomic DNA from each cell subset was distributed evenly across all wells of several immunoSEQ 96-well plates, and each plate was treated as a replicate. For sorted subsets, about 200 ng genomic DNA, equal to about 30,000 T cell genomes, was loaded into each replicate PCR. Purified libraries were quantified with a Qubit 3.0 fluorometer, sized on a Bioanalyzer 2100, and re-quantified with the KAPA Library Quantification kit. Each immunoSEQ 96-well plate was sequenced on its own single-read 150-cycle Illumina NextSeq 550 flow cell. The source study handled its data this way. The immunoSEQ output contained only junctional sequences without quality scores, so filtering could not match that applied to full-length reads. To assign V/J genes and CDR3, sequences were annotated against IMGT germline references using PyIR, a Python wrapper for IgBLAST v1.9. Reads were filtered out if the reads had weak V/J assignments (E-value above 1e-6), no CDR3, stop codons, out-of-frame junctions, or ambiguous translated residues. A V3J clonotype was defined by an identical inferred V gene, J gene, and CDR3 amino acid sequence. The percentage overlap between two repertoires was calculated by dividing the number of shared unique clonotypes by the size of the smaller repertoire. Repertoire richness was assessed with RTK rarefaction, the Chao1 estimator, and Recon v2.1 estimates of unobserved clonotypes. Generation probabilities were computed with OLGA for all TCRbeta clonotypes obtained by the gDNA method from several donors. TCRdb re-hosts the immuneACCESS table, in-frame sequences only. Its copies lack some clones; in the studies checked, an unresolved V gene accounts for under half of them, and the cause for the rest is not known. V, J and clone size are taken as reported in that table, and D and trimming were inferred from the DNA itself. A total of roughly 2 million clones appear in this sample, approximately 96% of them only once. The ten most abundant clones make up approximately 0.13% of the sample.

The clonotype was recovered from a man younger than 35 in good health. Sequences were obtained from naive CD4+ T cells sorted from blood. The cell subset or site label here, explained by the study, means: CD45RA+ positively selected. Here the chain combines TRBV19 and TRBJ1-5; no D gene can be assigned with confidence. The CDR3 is CASSILDHLNSNQPQHF. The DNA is TGTGCCAGTAGTATCCTGGACCATTTAAATAGCAATCAGCCCCAGCATTTT.